These 24 T cell receptor beta chains share one sample of origin, sequenced in a study of cytomegalovirus exposure and HLA in healthy donors. The PCR had 60 Vbeta and 13 Jbeta primers. Profiling relied on immunoSEQ multiplex PCR, and the TCRdb table lists in-frame clones only, not all of them. Of approximately 95,000 clones listed, around 81% are singletons. Sequencing was done on a sample of PBMCs. The receptors stem from a woman aged 70-85 years in good health and CMV-seropositive.

This clone showed up just a few times. This rearrangement joins TRBV6-6 to TRBJ2-7; no definite D call. Looked up from germline, CDR1 is MNHNY and CDR2 is SVGAGI (reference sequence). The CDR3 is 15 residues long. Trimming shortened V by 4 bases and J by 3 bases, and 16 bases separated the two germline ends. The CDR3 region has the DNA TGTGCCAGCAGTTCCCGTGGTCTAACCGGCTACGAGCAGTACTTC. It codes for CASSSRGLTGYEQYF.

The V gene is TRBV7-2, the J gene TRBJ2-3; 12 nucleotides match TRBD2. Germline trimming cut 3 bases from V and 5 bases from J; bases unmatched to any gene: 6. The CDR3 is 16 residues long. The germline V gene has CDR1 SGHTA and CDR2 FQGNSA. The CDR3 bases are TGTGCCAGCAGCTTTCGACTAGCGGGAGTACAAGATACGCAGTATTTT. Translation gives CASSFRLAGVQDTQYF.

This clone appeared a few times. V gene TRBV19 combines with J gene TRBJ2-5, with TRBD1 matching 8 bases. The CDR3 length is 14 residues. Germline values: CDR1 LNHDA, CDR2 SQIVND (reference sequence). Trimming removed 1 base from V and 4 bases from J; junction bases left unmatched: 2. The CDR3 spells CASSIVDRGETQYF. In DNA, the CDR3 is TGTGCCAGTAGTATAGTTGACAGGGGAGAGACCCAGTACTTC.

The rearrangement joins TRBV9 to TRBJ2-7; TRBD2 is a possible D gene (5 bases). The V end lost 0 bases, the J end lost 1 base, and 8 bases lay between the germline ends. CDR3 size: 14 residues. CDR1 and CDR2 from the germline V gene are SGDLS and YYNGEE. This CDR3 reads CASSVAAGSYEQYF. CDR3 DNA: TGTGCCAGCAGCGTAGCTGCGGGTTCCTACGAGCAGTACTTC.

The V gene is TRBV7-8, the J gene TRBJ2-7; 12 nucleotides align to TRBD2. The CDR3 is 16 residues long. Germline V gene data show CDR1 as SGHVS and CDR2 as FQNEAQ. Losses at the gene ends were 4 bases for V and 1 base for J; bases not matched to a gene: 5. CDR3 DNA: TGTGCCAGCAGCTCGACTAGCGGGAGTGGTTCCTACGAGCAGTACTTC. Its translation: CASSSTSGSGSYEQYF.

This sequence joins TRBV6-6 and TRBJ1-2; the match to TRBD1 covers 9 bases. Germline V lookup: CDR1 MNHNY, CDR2 SVGAGI (reference sequence). The CDR3 length is 14 residues. V lost 5 bases to trimming and J lost 6 bases; unmatched junction nucleotides: 7. The CDR3 reads CASSPGTGRNGYTF. The CDR3 DNA is TGTGCCAGCAGTCCCGGGACAGGGAGGAATGGCTACACCTTC.

The chain is built from TRBV7-9 and TRBJ2-7; no definite D call. This CDR3 has 12 amino acids. Germline V gives CDR1 SEHNR, CDR2 FQNEAQ (reference sequence). V was trimmed by 5 bases and J by 7 bases, leaving 12 bases between them. CDR3 in amino acids: CASSHEMWEQYF. DNA of the CDR3: TGTGCCAGCAGCCATGAGATGTGGGAGCAGTACTTC.

There are a few counts of this clone. The V and J genes are TRBV11-2 and TRBJ1-5, with 11 bases lining up with TRBD1. This CDR3 is 14 amino acids long. The J segment lost 9 bases and the V segment lost 2 bases, leaving 3 bases of the junction unmatched. CDR1 is SGHAT and CDR2 is FQNNGV in the germline V gene. The CDR3 spells CASSLRDRGTPQHF. In nucleotides, the CDR3 is TGTGCCAGCAGCTTACGGGACAGGGGGACGCCCCAGCATTTT.

The rearrangement links TRBV15 to TRBJ2-5; tentative D call: TRBD2 (5 bases). Germline V gene lookup returns CDR1 LNHNV and CDR2 YYDKDF (reference sequence). V was clipped by 0 bases and J by 0 bases, with 5 bases between them. The CDR3 loop spans 14 amino acids. The CDR3 DNA reads as TGTGCCACCAGCAGAGAGGAGGACCAAGAGACCCAGTACTTC. This sequence encodes CATSREEDQETQYF.

The rearrangement uses TRBV11-2 and TRBJ1-4; the match to TRBD1 covers 10 bases. The CDR3 is 15 amino acids. The junction had 9 bases not matched to a gene; V was cut back by 8 bases and J by 6 bases. Per germline, CDR1 SGHAT and CDR2 FQNNGV. CDR3 bases: TGTGCCAGCTCCCGCGGACAGGGGGGAGATGAAAAACTGTTTTTT. Amino acids: CASSRGQGGDEKLFF.

Only one count was recorded for this clone. The rearrangement uses TRBV28 and TRBJ2-7, with D unresolved. Germline CDR1 is MDHEN and CDR2 is SYDVKM. The germline V and J ends were trimmed by 4 bases and 2 bases, with 9 bases remaining between them. The CDR3 has 13 residues. CDR3 in DNA: TGTGCCAGCAGTTGGTCCAGTCCCTACGAGCAGTACTTC. Protein product: CASSWSSPYEQYF.

This clone was seen only once. The chain is built from TRBV7-9 and TRBJ2-3, with TRBD1 matching over 8 bases. CDR1 and CDR2 from the germline V gene are SEHNR and FQNEAQ (reference sequence). Trimming cost V 5 bases and J 0 bases; bases outside gene matches: 7. CDR3 length: 16 amino acids. The DNA for the CDR3 is TGTGCCAGCAGCGGGGGACAGGTTTCTAGCACAGATACGCAGTATTTT. Protein sequence: CASSGGQVSSTDTQYF.

The rearrangement joins TRBV7-6 to TRBJ2-7; D is possibly TRBD2 (6 bases). The CDR3 spans 16 residues. V shed 5 bases and J shed 0 bases, with 17 bases lying between them. From germline, CDR1 is SGHVS and CDR2 FNYEAQ. The CDR3 sequence: CASSASGGGSSYEQYF. The CDR3 nucleotides read TGTGCCAGCAGCGCGAGTGGGGGAGGTTCCTCCTACGAGCAGTACTTC.

V is TRBV6-6 and J is TRBJ2-7; 7 nucleotides line up with TRBD2. Germline V lookup: CDR1 MNHNY, CDR2 SVGAGI (reference sequence). V trimming: 4 bases; J trimming: 2 bases; junction bases outside the gene matches: 2. This CDR3 spans 13 amino acids. Here the CDR3 reads CASSWGLTYEQYF. In DNA form, the CDR3 reads TGTGCCAGCAGTTGGGGACTAACCTACGAGCAGTACTTC.

The chain's CDR3 is CASSLQLGRGNTIYF. In DNA, the CDR3 is TGTGCCAGCAGTTTACAACTGGGGCGAGGAAACACCATATATTTT. The chain links TRBV28 to TRBJ1-3; D is possibly TRBD1 (5 bases). Germline CDR1 reads MDHEN; CDR2 reads SYDVKM. This CDR3 has 15 residues. Trimming took 2 bases from V and 4 from J, leaving 12 bases between them.

This chain connects TRBV4-1 to TRBJ2-5, with 7 bases fitting TRBD1. CDR1 and CDR2 from the germline V gene are MGHRA and YSYEKL. The CDR3 is 15 residues long. The V gene end was trimmed by 5 bases and the J gene end by 5 bases; junction bases not matched to a gene: 11. Here the CDR3 DNA reads TGCGCCAGCAGCACCCCGACAGGGTCCAGGGAGACCCAGTACTTC. Protein product: CASSTPTGSRETQYF.

This clone came up many times. This rearrangement joins TRBV27 to TRBJ1-2, with 7 bases that match TRBD1. With 2 bases clipped from V and 8 bases from J, the junction kept 11 bases outside the gene matches. Germline V gene lookup returns CDR1 MNHEY and CDR2 SMNVEV (reference sequence). The CDR3 is 15 residues long. CDR3 in amino acids: CASSLRVGQGVGYTF. The CDR3 bases are TGTGCCAGCAGTTTAAGGGTGGGGCAGGGGGTCGGCTACACCTTC.

CDR3 nucleotides: TGTGCCAGCAGAATAAGCGTCGTGGGTTACAATGAGCAGTTCTTC. Its translation is CASRISVVGYNEQFF. The chain joins TRBV27 to TRBJ2-1; D call uncertain. V was trimmed by 6 bases and J by 4 bases, leaving 16 bases between them. The CDR3 covers 15 residues. Germline CDR1 is MNHEY and CDR2 is SMNVEV (reference sequence).

The CDR3 is CASTQLRSGDRPGANVLTF. The CDR3 DNA reads TGCGCCAGCACACAACTACGTTCTGGTGACAGACCTGGGGCCAACGTCCTGACTTTC. V usage is TRBV23-1 and J usage is TRBJ2-6; D is possibly TRBD1 (5 bases). TRBV23-1 is placed among ORFs of uncertain function. With 7 bases removed from V and 2 bases from J, the gap between germline ends came to 24 bases. This CDR3 contains 19 residues.

J is TRBJ2-2 and V is TRBV19, with a weak D call TRBD1 (6 bases). The CDR3 has 15 residues. Germline V gene sequence: CDR1 LNHDA, CDR2 SQIVND (reference sequence). The ends were cut back, 6 bases at V and 3 bases at J, with 14 bases in the middle. The CDR3 sequence is CASRTGRPDTGELFF. The CDR3 DNA reads as TGTGCCAGTAGGACAGGACGGCCGGACACCGGGGAGCTGTTTTTT.

The chain couples TRBV5-1 to TRBJ2-1, with a possible D match to TRBD2 (6 bases). CDR1 is SGHRS and CDR2 is YFSETQ in the germline V gene. V lost 2 bases and J 9 bases, leaving 12 bases between the germline ends. CDR3 length: 13 amino acids. The CDR3 sequence: CASSFSGVVEQFF. For the CDR3, the DNA is TGCGCCAGCAGCTTTTCGGGAGTGGTTGAGCAGTTCTTC.

This chain connects TRBV7-2 to TRBJ1-2, with D tentatively TRBD1 (5 bases). This CDR3 has 17 residues. Germline CDR1 and CDR2: SGHTA and FQGNSA. Trimming took 2 bases from V and 5 from J, leaving 21 bases between them. Written as DNA, the CDR3 is TGTGCCAGCAGCTTAAGTTTGTCGGCAGGGCAAGGTTATGGCTACACCTTC. Protein product: CASSLSLSAGQGYGYTF. The entire variable domain, with the rest obtained from reference TRBV7-2 and TRBJ1-2, is as follows: GAGVSQSPSNKVTEKGKDVELRCDPISGHTALYWYRQSLGQGLEFLIYFQGNSAPDKSGLPSDRFSAERTGGSVSTLTIQRTQQEDSAVYLCASSLSLSAGQGYGYTFGSGTRLTVV.

This chain uses TRBV2 with TRBJ1-3; a possible D gene is TRBD1 (6 bases). The CDR3 runs to 14 residues. V lost 11 bases and J lost 1, with 15 bases in between. Germline V gene data show CDR1 as SNHLY and CDR2 as FYNNEI. The CDR3 loop is CAVKQGSSGNTIYF. Written as DNA, the CDR3 is TGTGCCGTAAAACAGGGCAGTTCTGGAAACACCATATATTTT.

The chain carries TRBV6-5 and TRBJ2-2; 8 positions agree with TRBD2. This CDR3 is 15 amino acids long. Germline-derived CDR1 and CDR2 are MNHEY and SVGAGI. The V segment lost 7 bases and the J segment 2 bases; nucleotides outside the gene matches: 6. CDR3 amino acids: CASMGLAGNTGELFF. The CDR3 DNA sequence: TGTGCCAGCATGGGGCTAGCGGGTAACACCGGGGAGCTGTTTTTT.